The TCR beta chain described here comes from a study of early T cells in non-severe SARS-CoV-2 infection. This clonotype was detected only a few times. V lost 10 bases, J lost 2 bases, and 10 bases stayed unmatched. CDR1 is ENHRY and CDR2 is SYGVKD in the germline V gene. There are 14 residues in the CDR3. cDNA molecules, individually, were tagged with unique molecular identifiers. MiXCR, run by TCRdb on the 5' RACE reads, gives a single entry per CDR3 protein. This sample carries 11,000 or so distinct CDR3 sequences, about 4.9% of them seen once, and the ten largest clones take approximately 9.8%. The TCR comes from an adult who was a healthcare worker with PCR-confirmed SARS-CoV-2 infection or an uninfected control (not recorded which). V is TRBV10-3 and J is TRBJ2-7; 8 nucleotides align to TRBD2. The sequencing input was whole blood. The CDR3 DNA follows: TGTGCCACCTCGGGAGGGCAGAAAACCTACGAGCAGTACTTC. This encodes CATSGGQKTYEQYF.